This T cell receptor beta chain is drawn from a study of shared clonotypes between healthy human individuals. Study-level information: Donors had three CD4 naive, three CD4 memory, two CD8 naive and one CD8 memory plate apiece. Whole-study findings and limits: In general, naive subsets displayed greater estimated richness than memory subsets did.

TCRdb's table, derived via immunoSEQ multiplex PCR, lists solely in-frame clones and lacks some. The data contain about 960,000 clones, 70% to 85% of them seen just once; the ten biggest clones take up about 1.5%. Of note for this clone: Its antigen is still unknown.

Every donor was a Caucasian adult from Nashville, Tennessee. CD45RA-negative memory and CD45RA+ naive subsets were split from the CD4+ cells. The CDR3 length is 16 residues. This receptor was identified in a young man in good health. The chain couples TRBV21-1 to TRBJ2-7; the table gives TRBD2 as D, unverified against the DNA. TRBV21-1 is a listed pseudogene. Sequencing was performed on memory CD4+ T cells sorted from blood. Subset indicated: CD45RA-negative fraction. The CDR3 spells CASSKILVESGVEQYF. The DNA for the CDR3 is TGTGCCAGCAGCAAAATCCTTGTCGAATCGGGGGTCGAGCAGTACTTC.